What follows are 16 T cell receptor beta chains derived from one specimen sequenced in a study of blood T cell repertoires in COVID-19. Sequenced by immunoSEQ multiplex PCR; TCRdb stores in-frame clones only, minus some. The sample gives approximately 300,000 clones, more than 85% of which show up once; around 20% is in the top ten. Sequencing input: PBMCs or T cells enriched from blood (not recorded which). These receptors were taken from a woman aged 25 to 39 who had recovered from COVID-19.

This clone was seen once. V and J are TRBV28 and TRBJ2-1; 8 positions match TRBD2. The CDR3 contains 13 residues. V trimming: 7 bases; J trimming: 10 bases; junction bases outside the gene matches: 9. Germline V lookup: CDR1 MDHEN, CDR2 SYDVKM. The CDR3 DNA reads TGTGCCAGCACCTGGAGTAGCGGGGCGGAGCAGTTCTTC. Translated, it gives CASTWSSGAEQFF.

This sequence joins TRBV7-9 and TRBJ2-1; 9 nucleotides line up with TRBD2. Per the germline V gene, CDR1 is SEHNR and CDR2 is FQNEAQ (reference sequence). V dropped 5 bases and J dropped 4; count of bases not matched to a gene: 6. The CDR3 is 15 amino acids. The CDR3 sequence: CASSPHLAGYNEQFF. CDR3 DNA: TGTGCCAGCAGCCCCCATCTAGCGGGGTACAATGAGCAGTTCTTC.

The rearrangement joins TRBV2 to TRBJ1-1; no firm D call. V lost 2 bases to trimming and J lost 4 bases, with 8 bases between them. The germline V gene has CDR1 SNHLY and CDR2 FYNNEI. This CDR3 comprises 13 residues. The CDR3 nucleotides are TGTGCCAGCAGTGAAATGAGGGCCACTGAAGCTTTCTTT. Encoded protein: CASSEMRATEAFF.

This clone is a singleton in its sample. The chain couples TRBV12-3 or TRBV12-4 to TRBJ2-3, with D unclear. V was trimmed by 5 bases and J by 3 bases, leaving 6 bases between them. CDR3 length: 12 amino acids. The CDR3 DNA is TGTGCCAGCAGTCCTTATACAGATACGCAGTATTTT. Protein: CASSPYTDTQYF.

The CDR3 reads CASSVDVAGKYGYTF. CDR3 DNA sequence: TGTGCCAGCAGCGTAGACGTTGCGGGGAAGTATGGCTACACCTTC. V and J are TRBV9 and TRBJ1-2, with D uncertain. The CDR3 has 15 amino acids. Per germline, CDR1 SGDLS and CDR2 YYNGEE. V was shortened by 0 bases and J by 5 bases, with 14 bases between the two germline ends.

The chain uses TRBV4-3 and TRBJ1-2; D may be TRBD1 (5 bases). V lost 1 base to trimming and J lost 4 bases, with 10 bases between them. The length of the CDR3 is 14 residues. Germline V lookup: CDR1 LGHNA, CDR2 YSLEER. The CDR3 loop reads CASSQGLGAYGYTF. CDR3 DNA: TGCGCCAGCAGCCAAGGCCTAGGGGCCTATGGCTACACCTTC.

The chain recombines TRBV28 with TRBJ1-1, with 7 bases fitting TRBD1. J lost 6 bases, V lost 10 bases, and 8 bases had no gene match. Per germline, CDR1 MDHEN and CDR2 SYDVKM. The CDR3 has 12 amino acids. The DNA of the CDR3 is TGTGCCAAAACCAGGGGGATCCCTGAAGCTTTCTTT. This codes for CAKTRGIPEAFF.

The gene calls are TRBV21-1 and TRBJ1-2. TRBV21-1 corresponds to a pseudogene. This CDR3 is built from 16 residues. CDR3 residues: CASSKGGQGLNYGYTF. CDR3 nucleotides: TGTGCCAGCAGCAAAGGGGGTCAGGGACTCAACTATGGCTACACCTTC.

The chain couples TRBV6-6 to TRBJ1-3, with a weak D call TRBD1 (5 bases). Trimming took off 4 bases at V and 4 bases at J, with 11 bases between the two ends. The V gene's germline CDR1 is MNHNY and CDR2 SVGAGI (reference sequence). The CDR3 has 14 residues. The CDR3 sequence: CASSFQGGGNTIYF. The CDR3 DNA follows: TGTGCCAGCAGTTTCCAGGGAGGCGGAAACACCATATATTTT.

The chain combines TRBV28 with TRBJ2-7; 8 nucleotides match TRBD2. CDR1 is MDHEN, CDR2 SYDVKM, per germline. This CDR3 comprises 14 residues. V lost 6 bases and J lost 4; bases outside the gene matches: 8. CDR3 nucleotides: TGTGCCAGCAGGCCTATTGCGGGAGGATACGAGCAGTACTTC. This gives the protein CASRPIAGGYEQYF.

The rearrangement links TRBV7-2 to TRBJ2-1; 14 bases line up with TRBD2. This CDR3 contains 14 residues. V was clipped by 6 bases and J by 11 bases; unmatched bases: 6. Germline V lookup: CDR1 SGHTA, CDR2 FQGNSA. Here the CDR3 reads CASRSGLAGDKQFF. The DNA of the CDR3 is TGTGCCAGCAGATCGGGACTAGCGGGAGATAAGCAGTTCTTC.

The chain uses TRBV28 and TRBJ2-7; TRBD1 matches at 7 bases. This CDR3 region has 14 residues. The V and J ends lost 7 bases and 2 bases, in that order; junction bases with no gene match: 8. Germline CDR1 is MDHEN and CDR2 is SYDVKM. The DNA of the CDR3 is TGTGCCAGCAATCCGGGACAGACCCCCTACGAGCAGTACTTC. As protein: CASNPGQTPYEQYF.

The chain uses TRBV28 and TRBJ1-1, with 9 bases identical to TRBD1. The CDR3 spans 14 residues. Germline lookup yields CDR1 MDHEN and CDR2 SYDVKM. CDR3 sequence: CAYTGGVLATEAFF. The CDR3, as DNA: TGTGCATACACAGGGGGCGTTCTAGCCACTGAAGCTTTCTTT.

This clone showed up just once. The rearrangement uses TRBV15 and TRBJ1-6; D gene uncertain. Germline assignment: CDR1 LNHNV and CDR2 YYDKDF (reference sequence). The CDR3 has 15 residues. Trimming cost V 0 bases and J 7 bases, with 10 bases left between them. The CDR3 bases are TGTGCCACCAGCAGAGATCGAGAGTGGAATTCACCCCTCCACTTT. It encodes CATSRDREWNSPLHF.

The J gene is TRBJ1-1, the V gene TRBV5-1; D is unclear. The germline gives CDR1 SGHRS, CDR2 YFSETQ. CDR3 size: 16 residues. With 1 base removed from V and 4 bases from J, the gap between germline ends came to 17 bases. The CDR3 spells CASSLSGGPPSTEAFF. CDR3 bases: TGCGCCAGCAGCTTGTCCGGTGGGCCCCCGAGCACTGAAGCTTTCTTT.

The rearrangement links TRBV28 to TRBJ1-2, with 9 bases matching TRBD1. The germline V gene has CDR1 MDHEN and CDR2 SYDVKM. J lost 0 bases, V lost 4 bases, and 12 bases had no gene match. The CDR3 has 18 amino acids. Here the CDR3 DNA reads TGTGCCAGCAGTTCACCACCGGGACAGGGCCTCTCTAACTATGGCTACACCTTC. Translating it yields CASSSPPGQGLSNYGYTF.